A selection of T cell receptor beta chains follows, all from one sample in a study of Ad26.COV2.S vaccination and SARS-CoV-2 variants. Profiling relied on immunoSEQ multiplex PCR, and the TCRdb table lists in-frame clones only, not all of them. The table has approximately 460,000 clones, 80% to 90% seen once. This specimen consisted of peripheral blood, obtained in a trial of Ad26.COV2.S vaccine versus placebo. Receptor source: a person between 18 and 65 years old who received the Ad26.COV2.S COVID-19 vaccine or a placebo. Each CDR3 is given with its conserved first and last residue. Fields, in order: D gene, clone size, V gene, J gene, CDR3 DNA, CDR3 protein. The D gene is left open where the match is weak. Clone sizes are given selectively: once, few, many, or a class where the clone is expanded.

d_call: -
clone_size: -
v_call: TRBV9
j_call: TRBJ2-7
cdr3_nt: TGTGCCAGCAGCGTAGGTCCGGTGCGGGACGAGCAGTACTTC
cdr3_aa: CASSVGPVRDEQYF

d_call: -
clone_size: -
v_call: TRBV28
j_call: TRBJ1-4
cdr3_nt: TGTGCCAGCACCGACTCGGGCCCGATAAAACTGTTTTTT
cdr3_aa: CASTDSGPIKLFF

d_call: -
clone_size: once
v_call: TRBV7-2
j_call: TRBJ2-7
cdr3_nt: TGTGCCAGCAGCCCTGGACTCAGTTACTACGAGCAGTACTTC
cdr3_aa: CASSPGLSYYEQYF

d_call: -
clone_size: -
v_call: TRBV10-2
j_call: TRBJ2-3
cdr3_nt: TGCGCCAGCAGTGAGTCTCGGGCCTCCACAGATACGCAGTATTTT
cdr3_aa: CASSESRASTDTQYF

d_call: -
clone_size: -
v_call: TRBV29-1
j_call: TRBJ2-7
cdr3_nt: TGCAGCGTTGCGTTGAGCGGCTACGAGCAGTACTTC
cdr3_aa: CSVALSGYEQYF

d_call: -
clone_size: once
v_call: TRBV6-2/TRBV6-3
j_call: TRBJ2-2
cdr3_nt: TGTGCCAGCAGTCGTAGGGGCCGGGAGCTGTTTTTT
cdr3_aa: CASSRRGRELFF

d_call: TRBD1
clone_size: -
v_call: TRBV25-1
j_call: TRBJ1-6
cdr3_nt: TGTGCCAGCAGACCGGGACAGGGGAGCTCACCCCTCCACTTT
cdr3_aa: CASRPGQGSSPLHF

d_call: -
clone_size: -
v_call: TRBV2
j_call: TRBJ1-4
cdr3_nt: TGTGCCAGCAGTGCAACGGGACGGAGAAGTGCGGGGGCTAATGAAAAACTGTTTTTT
cdr3_aa: CASSATGRRSAGANEKLFF

d_call: -
clone_size: -
v_call: TRBV5-8
j_call: TRBJ1-5
cdr3_nt: TGTGCCAGCAGCTTGGCCACGGGGGGGGGTCAGCCCCAGCATTTT
cdr3_aa: CASSLATGGGQPQHF

d_call: -
clone_size: once
v_call: TRBV7-9
j_call: TRBJ1-3
cdr3_nt: TGTGCCAGTCCGTCGAAGGTGGACACCATATATTTT
cdr3_aa: CASPSKVDTIYF

d_call: -
clone_size: -
v_call: TRBV6-2/TRBV6-3
j_call: TRBJ1-5
cdr3_nt: TGTGCCAGCAGCTCTGGGGAAAGCCCCAATCAGCCCCAGCATTTT
cdr3_aa: CASSSGESPNQPQHF

d_call: -
clone_size: -
v_call: TRBV7-2
j_call: TRBJ2-7
cdr3_nt: TGTGCCAGCAGCCCAGGGGTAGGGATAGGGCGGATGGGAGAGCAGTACTTC
cdr3_aa: CASSPGVGIGRMGEQYF

d_call: TRBD1
clone_size: few
v_call: TRBV6-5
j_call: TRBJ1-5
cdr3_nt: TGTGCCAGCATGGACAGGGGATTTCAGCCCCAGCATTTT
cdr3_aa: CASMDRGFQPQHF

d_call: TRBD2
clone_size: once
v_call: TRBV19
j_call: TRBJ2-3
cdr3_nt: TGTGCCAGTAGTTTCCCGGGACTAGGACTCGCGGATACGCAGTATTTT
cdr3_aa: CASSFPGLGLADTQYF

d_call: -
clone_size: -
v_call: TRBV4-2
j_call: TRBJ2-1
cdr3_nt: TGTGCCAGCAGCCAAGGGGCAGCCTCCTACAATGAGCAGTTCTTC
cdr3_aa: CASSQGAASYNEQFF

d_call: -
clone_size: few
v_call: TRBV6-5
j_call: TRBJ2-7
cdr3_nt: TGTGCCAGCAGTTACTCGTCTATCCAACTCTACGAGCAGTACTTC
cdr3_aa: CASSYSSIQLYEQYF

d_call: TRBD1
clone_size: -
v_call: TRBV6-2/TRBV6-3
j_call: TRBJ2-7
cdr3_nt: TGTGCCAGCAGTTACCGGACAGGTTATGTCGAGCAGTACTTC
cdr3_aa: CASSYRTGYVEQYF

d_call: -
clone_size: -
v_call: TRBV7-9
j_call: TRBJ2-5
cdr3_nt: TGTGCCAGCAGCTTAGCTGGGGCGCAGGAGACCCAGTACTTC
cdr3_aa: CASSLAGAQETQYF

d_call: -
clone_size: -
v_call: TRBV11-2
j_call: TRBJ2-6
cdr3_nt: TGTGCCAGCAGCGACCGCACCAGCTCTGGGGCCAACGTCCTGACTTTC
cdr3_aa: CASSDRTSSGANVLTF

d_call: -
clone_size: -
v_call: TRBV6-5
j_call: TRBJ2-3
cdr3_nt: TGTGCCAGCAGTTACTCGAGGGATACGCAGTATTTT
cdr3_aa: CASSYSRDTQYF

d_call: TRBD2
clone_size: -
v_call: TRBV3-1/TRBV3-2
j_call: TRBJ2-1
cdr3_nt: TGTGCCAGCAGCGCCGCCGAAGGACTAGCGGGGGTGGCTGAGCAGTTCTTC
cdr3_aa: CASSAAEGLAGVAEQFF

d_call: -
clone_size: once
v_call: TRBV21-1
j_call: TRBJ1-1
cdr3_nt: TGTGCCAGCAGCACCATTGGGACAGGGGTCTGGACTTTCTTT
cdr3_aa: CASSTIGTGVWTFF

d_call: TRBD1
clone_size: -
v_call: TRBV29-1
j_call: TRBJ2-7
cdr3_nt: TGCAGCGGCGGGACAGGGCCCTACGAGCAGTACTTC
cdr3_aa: CSGGTGPYEQYF

d_call: TRBD1
clone_size: -
v_call: TRBV7-9
j_call: TRBJ1-2
cdr3_nt: TGTGCCAGCAGCTTACATTCGGGACAGGGTGGCTACACCTTC
cdr3_aa: CASSLHSGQGGYTF

d_call: -
clone_size: -
v_call: TRBV4-2
j_call: TRBJ2-5
cdr3_nt: TGTGCCAGCAGCCATCCCGGGGGAGATTTAAAGACCCAGTACTTC
cdr3_aa: CASSHPGGDLKTQYF

d_call: -
clone_size: once
v_call: TRBV10-3
j_call: TRBJ2-6
cdr3_nt: TGTGCCATCAAGGCCGGCTTGGCCGGGGCCAACGTCCTGACTTTC
cdr3_aa: CAIKAGLAGANVLTF

d_call: -
clone_size: -
v_call: TRBV19
j_call: TRBJ1-1
cdr3_nt: TGTGCCAGTGGGGGGGCAGTGGGCACTGAAGCTTTCTTT
cdr3_aa: CASGGAVGTEAFF

d_call: TRBD2
clone_size: -
v_call: TRBV18
j_call: TRBJ2-7
cdr3_nt: TGTGCCAGCTCACCATCTAGCGGGAGCCGTCTCGAGCAGTACTTC
cdr3_aa: CASSPSSGSRLEQYF

d_call: -
clone_size: -
v_call: TRBV4-1
j_call: TRBJ1-3
cdr3_nt: TGCGCCAGCAGCCAAGGCCCGGAGGGGTACTCTGGAAACACCATATATTTT
cdr3_aa: CASSQGPEGYSGNTIYF

d_call: -
clone_size: once
v_call: TRBV7-2
j_call: TRBJ2-7
cdr3_nt: TGTGCCAGCAGCTTATTTGCAGGGTCCTACGAGCAGTACTTC
cdr3_aa: CASSLFAGSYEQYF

d_call: -
clone_size: -
v_call: TRBV2
j_call: TRBJ2-6
cdr3_nt: TGTGCCAGCAGCGAAAGGCGGATCTCTGGGGCCAACGTCCTGACTTTC
cdr3_aa: CASSERRISGANVLTF

d_call: -
clone_size: -
v_call: TRBV7-2
j_call: TRBJ2-7
cdr3_nt: TGTGCCAGCAGCTTGCACCAGGGATTTATCTACGAGCAGTACTTC
cdr3_aa: CASSLHQGFIYEQYF

d_call: -
clone_size: -
v_call: TRBV6-6
j_call: TRBJ1-4
cdr3_nt: TGTGCCAGCAGTTACGACGGGACTAATGAAAAACTGTTTTTT
cdr3_aa: CASSYDGTNEKLFF

d_call: TRBD2
clone_size: -
v_call: TRBV19
j_call: TRBJ2-1
cdr3_nt: TGTGCCAGTAGTATTCTAAGGACTAGCGGGACCGAGCAGTTCTTC
cdr3_aa: CASSILRTSGTEQFF

d_call: -
clone_size: -
v_call: TRBV4-2
j_call: TRBJ1-4
cdr3_nt: TGTGCCAGCAGCCAAGAGGGTGGGGGCCGTGAAAAACTGTTTTTT
cdr3_aa: CASSQEGGGREKLFF

d_call: TRBD2
clone_size: -
v_call: TRBV7-9
j_call: TRBJ2-7
cdr3_nt: TGTGCCAGCAGCTCGATACTCGGGAGGGCCTACGAGCAGTACTTC
cdr3_aa: CASSSILGRAYEQYF

d_call: -
clone_size: -
v_call: TRBV4-2
j_call: TRBJ2-3
cdr3_nt: TGTGCCAGCAGCCAAGTGGGGGCTAGCGGAGATACGCAGTATTTT
cdr3_aa: CASSQVGASGDTQYF

d_call: -
clone_size: -
v_call: TRBV7-3
j_call: TRBJ2-1
cdr3_nt: TGTGCCAGCAGCTCGCGGCTGGGAAATAATGAGCAGTTCTTC
cdr3_aa: CASSSRLGNNEQFF

d_call: -
clone_size: -
v_call: TRBV6-5
j_call: TRBJ1-2
cdr3_nt: TGTGCCAGCAGCGTGACGAGGGATAACTATGGCTACACCTTC
cdr3_aa: CASSVTRDNYGYTF

d_call: -
clone_size: -
v_call: TRBV5-1
j_call: TRBJ1-5
cdr3_nt: TGCGCCAGCAGCTTGGAGGGCCAGCCCAATCAGCCCCAGCATTTT
cdr3_aa: CASSLEGQPNQPQHF

d_call: -
clone_size: once
v_call: TRBV28
j_call: TRBJ1-4
cdr3_nt: TGTGCCAGCGGGTGGGACCGGGATGAAAAACTGTTTTTT
cdr3_aa: CASGWDRDEKLFF

d_call: -
clone_size: -
v_call: TRBV4-1
j_call: TRBJ2-7
cdr3_nt: TGCGCCAGCAGCCAAGATGGGACCCAGACAATCTACGAGCAGTACTTC
cdr3_aa: CASSQDGTQTIYEQYF

d_call: -
clone_size: -
v_call: TRBV9
j_call: TRBJ1-3
cdr3_nt: TGTGCCAGCAGCGCAGAGTCCTACTCTGGAAACACCATATATTTT
cdr3_aa: CASSAESYSGNTIYF

d_call: -
clone_size: few
v_call: TRBV18
j_call: TRBJ1-1
cdr3_nt: TGTGCCAGCTCACGGGGGGTCGACACTGAAGCTTTCTTT
cdr3_aa: CASSRGVDTEAFF

d_call: TRBD1
clone_size: -
v_call: TRBV28
j_call: TRBJ2-7
cdr3_nt: TGTGCCAGCAGCTTAGGTGGGACAGCCGCTTACGAGCAGTACTTC
cdr3_aa: CASSLGGTAAYEQYF

d_call: -
clone_size: -
v_call: TRBV14
j_call: TRBJ2-2
cdr3_nt: TGTGCCAGCAGCCCTCTTTTTTGGCGGACGAACACCGGGGAGCTGTTTTTT
cdr3_aa: CASSPLFWRTNTGELFF

d_call: TRBD1
clone_size: -
v_call: TRBV19
j_call: TRBJ1-1
cdr3_nt: TGTGCCAGTATGCTAGGGGAGGGGGCGAACACTGAAGCTTTCTTT
cdr3_aa: CASMLGEGANTEAFF

d_call: TRBD1
clone_size: -
v_call: TRBV12-3/TRBV12-4
j_call: TRBJ1-2
cdr3_nt: TGTGCCAGCAGTCTGACAGGGGAATACACCTTC
cdr3_aa: CASSLTGEYTF

d_call: -
clone_size: -
v_call: TRBV3-1/TRBV3-2
j_call: TRBJ1-1
cdr3_nt: TGTGCCAGCAGCGTCAGGGGGAACACTGAAGCTTTCTTT
cdr3_aa: CASSVRGNTEAFF

d_call: TRBD2
clone_size: -
v_call: TRBV5-1
j_call: TRBJ2-7
cdr3_nt: TGCGCCAGCTCCGGTTCCCCTGCGGGGGACTACGAGCAGTACTTC
cdr3_aa: CASSGSPAGDYEQYF

d_call: -
clone_size: -
v_call: TRBV19
j_call: TRBJ2-7
cdr3_nt: TGTGCCAGTAGTCTAACAGGGTCGTCGTCCTACGAGCAGTACTTC
cdr3_aa: CASSLTGSSSYEQYF

d_call: TRBD1
clone_size: -
v_call: TRBV28
j_call: TRBJ2-7
cdr3_nt: TGTGCCAGCAGGGGGACAGGGGGTCCCTACGAGCAGTACTTC
cdr3_aa: CASRGTGGPYEQYF